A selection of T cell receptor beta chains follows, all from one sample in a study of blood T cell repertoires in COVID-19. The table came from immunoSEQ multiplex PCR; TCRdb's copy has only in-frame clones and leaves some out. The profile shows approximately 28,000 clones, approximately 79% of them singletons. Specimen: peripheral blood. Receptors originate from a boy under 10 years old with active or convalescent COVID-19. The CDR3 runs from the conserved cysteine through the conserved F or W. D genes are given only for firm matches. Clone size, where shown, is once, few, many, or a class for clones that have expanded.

CASSSRDRTQYF,TGTGCCAGCAGCTCTCGAGATAGGACCCAGTACTTC,NA,TRBV7-9,12,NA,TRBJ2-5
CASSLGSGTGNEQFF,TGCGCCAGCAGCTTGGGAAGCGGGACAGGCAATGAGCAGTTCTTC,NA,TRBV5-1,15,NA,TRBJ2-1
CASSMTGPYEQYF,TGTGCCAGCAGCATGACAGGGCCCTACGAGCAGTACTTC,few,TRBV27,13,TRBD1,TRBJ2-7
CASSGEDRGWANVLTF,TGTGCCAGTAGTGGGGAGGACAGGGGCTGGGCCAACGTCCTGACTTTC,NA,TRBV19,16,TRBD1,TRBJ2-6
CASSLGLAGSYNEQFF,TGCGCCAGCAGCTTGGGACTAGCGGGCTCCTACAATGAGCAGTTCTTC,NA,TRBV5-1,16,TRBD2,TRBJ2-1
CASSSQVGTEAFF,TGTGCCAGCAGCTCGCAGGTAGGCACTGAAGCTTTCTTT,NA,TRBV7-2,13,NA,TRBJ1-1
CASSSWRHRNQPQHF,TGTGCCAGCAGCTCCTGGCGGCACCGCAATCAGCCCCAGCATTTT,medium-sized,TRBV7-2,15,NA,TRBJ1-5
CASSAPGTGSGMNTEAFF,TGTGCCAGCAGCGCACCCGGGACAGGCAGCGGAATGAACACTGAAGCTTTCTTT,NA,TRBV13,18,TRBD1,TRBJ1-1
CASRPGQINTEAFF,TGTGCCAGCCGTCCGGGACAGATTAACACTGAAGCTTTCTTT,NA,TRBV13,14,TRBD1,TRBJ1-1
CAISEVLAGGLAKNIQYF,TGTGCCATCAGTGAAGTGCTAGCGGGGGGCCTAGCCAAAAACATTCAGTACTTC,few,TRBV10-3,18,TRBD2,TRBJ2-4
CASSLGGYRTGELFF,TGTGCCAGCAGCTTAGGAGGGTACCGCACCGGGGAGCTGTTTTTT,NA,TRBV7-8,15,NA,TRBJ2-2
CASSLTGRFLGETQYF,TGTGCCAGCAGTTTAACGGGTAGATTCCTTGGGGAGACCCAGTACTTC,NA,TRBV27,16,NA,TRBJ2-5
CASSGHLETQYF,TGCGCCAGCAGCGGACACTTAGAGACCCAGTACTTC,NA,TRBV4-1,12,NA,TRBJ2-5
CASYNLKGVMTDTQYF,TGTGCCAGCTACAACCTGAAGGGGGTTATGACAGATACGCAGTATTTT,NA,TRBV28,16,NA,TRBJ2-3
CASSRGTGGAGNSPLHF,TGCGCCAGCAGCCGCGGGACAGGGGGCGCAGGAAATTCACCCCTCCACTTT,few,TRBV5-1,17,TRBD1,TRBJ1-6
CSASPSGGAYEQYF,TGCAGTGCTAGTCCTAGCGGGGGGGCCTACGAGCAGTACTTC,few,TRBV20-1,14,TRBD2,TRBJ2-7